The 10 T cell receptor beta chains listed next were all sequenced from one sample in a study of cytomegalovirus exposure and HLA in healthy donors. The PCR ran on 60 Vbeta and 13 Jbeta primers. Profiling relied on immunoSEQ multiplex PCR, and the TCRdb table lists in-frame clones only, not all of them. The profile shows over 150,000 clones, around 79% of them singletons. Input material: PBMCs. The receptors come from a middle-aged man in good health and CMV-seronegative.

This clone was picked up a small number of times. This chain connects TRBV5-1 to TRBJ2-3; 8 nucleotides agree with TRBD1. The CDR3 has 16 residues. Per the germline V gene, CDR1 is SGHRS and CDR2 is YFSETQ. V was clipped by 4 bases and J by 4 bases; unmatched bases: 11. CDR3 in DNA: TGCGCCAGCAGCCGACGGACAGGGTCGATATCAGATACGCAGTATTTT. This encodes CASSRRTGSISDTQYF.

This chain uses TRBV28 with TRBJ1-5; maybe TRBD1 (6 bases). CDR3 size: 15 residues. V dropped 8 bases and J dropped 6 bases, with 20 bases sitting between them. Germline V gene sequence: CDR1 MDHEN, CDR2 SYDVKM. This chain's CDR3 is CASDTGGQGSQPQHF. The CDR3 coding sequence is TGTGCCAGCGACACAGGTGGGCAGGGGAGTCAGCCCCAGCATTTT.

This clone has a handful of counts. The J gene is TRBJ1-1, the V gene TRBV20-1; D gene ambiguous. Germline V gene sequence: CDR1 DFQATT, CDR2 SNEGSKA (reference sequence). Trimming removed 2 bases at V and 7 bases at J, with 8 bases between. This CDR3 comprises 11 residues. CDR3 in DNA: TGCAGTGCTAGAACAAGGAGTGAAGCTTTCTTT. Protein product: CSARTRSEAFF.

This clone appeared a few times. The chain links TRBV28 to TRBJ2-7; TRBD1 aligns across 8 bases. Per the germline V gene, CDR1 is MDHEN and CDR2 is SYDVKM. V was clipped by 5 bases and J by 5 bases; unmatched bases: 11. The CDR3 is 15 amino acids. The CDR3 DNA is TGTGCCAGCAGTCTCCCTTGGGTCAGGGGGCACGAGCAGTACTTC. This gives the protein CASSLPWVRGHEQYF.

This clone was recorded only once. J is TRBJ2-7 and V is TRBV10-3; 7 nucleotides line up with TRBD2. V dropped 0 bases and J dropped 0; count of bases not matched to a gene: 11. Germline CDR1 is ENHRY and CDR2 is SYGVKD. This CDR3 comprises 18 residues. CDR3 protein: CAISESRAVGGSSYEQYF. CDR3 bases: TGTGCCATCAGTGAGTCGAGGGCGGTCGGGGGGAGCTCCTACGAGCAGTACTTC.

This clone was recorded once. The chain recombines TRBV25-1 with TRBJ2-5, with a weak D call TRBD1 (6 bases). Germline V gene sequence: CDR1 MGHDK, CDR2 SYGVNS. The CDR3 is 15 amino acids. With 3 bases removed from V and 4 bases from J, the gap between germline ends came to 15 bases. The CDR3 coding sequence is TGTGCCAGCAGTGATCTCCGAGGGGGTGGAGAGACCCAGTACTTC. This translates into CASSDLRGGGETQYF.

This clone turned up a few times. This chain uses TRBV4-3 with TRBJ2-4; 13 nucleotides align to TRBD2. The V segment lost 4 bases and the J segment 8 bases; nucleotides outside the gene matches: 8. Germline V CDR1 and CDR2: LGHNA, YSLEER. The CDR3 covers 16 residues. Here the CDR3 reads CASSPGVLAGGDIQYF. In DNA, the CDR3 is TGCGCCAGCAGCCCCGGGGTACTAGCGGGGGGGGACATTCAGTACTTC.

The chain couples TRBV5-1 to TRBJ2-2; maybe TRBD1 (6 bases). V was cut by 4 bases and J by 1 base, with 8 bases left in between. The CDR3 has 14 residues. CDR1 is SGHRS, CDR2 YFSETQ, per germline. CDR3 sequence (DNA): TGCGCCAGCAGCCGGGGACAGAACACCGGGGAGCTGTTTTTT. This translates into CASSRGQNTGELFF.

This chain links TRBV10-3 with TRBJ2-4; maybe TRBD1 (6 bases). The germline V gene has CDR1 ENHRY and CDR2 SYGVKD. CDR3 length: 17 residues. V gave up 5 bases and J gave up 0 bases, with 17 bases separating them. The CDR3 coding sequence is TGTGCCATCAGTCAAGGGACGGACAGTGGAGCCAAAAACATTCAGTACTTC. Encoded protein: CAISQGTDSGAKNIQYF.

This chain links TRBV19 with TRBJ2-6, with TRBD1 as a possible D gene (6 bases). The CDR3 covers 18 residues. The V end lost 6 bases, the J end lost 0 bases, and 18 bases lay between the germline ends. Germline V lookup: CDR1 LNHDA, CDR2 SQIVND (reference sequence). CDR3 region: CASSETRGLSSGANVLTF. CDR3 nucleotides: TGTGCCAGTAGCGAAACCAGGGGTCTTAGCTCTGGGGCCAACGTCCTGACTTTC.